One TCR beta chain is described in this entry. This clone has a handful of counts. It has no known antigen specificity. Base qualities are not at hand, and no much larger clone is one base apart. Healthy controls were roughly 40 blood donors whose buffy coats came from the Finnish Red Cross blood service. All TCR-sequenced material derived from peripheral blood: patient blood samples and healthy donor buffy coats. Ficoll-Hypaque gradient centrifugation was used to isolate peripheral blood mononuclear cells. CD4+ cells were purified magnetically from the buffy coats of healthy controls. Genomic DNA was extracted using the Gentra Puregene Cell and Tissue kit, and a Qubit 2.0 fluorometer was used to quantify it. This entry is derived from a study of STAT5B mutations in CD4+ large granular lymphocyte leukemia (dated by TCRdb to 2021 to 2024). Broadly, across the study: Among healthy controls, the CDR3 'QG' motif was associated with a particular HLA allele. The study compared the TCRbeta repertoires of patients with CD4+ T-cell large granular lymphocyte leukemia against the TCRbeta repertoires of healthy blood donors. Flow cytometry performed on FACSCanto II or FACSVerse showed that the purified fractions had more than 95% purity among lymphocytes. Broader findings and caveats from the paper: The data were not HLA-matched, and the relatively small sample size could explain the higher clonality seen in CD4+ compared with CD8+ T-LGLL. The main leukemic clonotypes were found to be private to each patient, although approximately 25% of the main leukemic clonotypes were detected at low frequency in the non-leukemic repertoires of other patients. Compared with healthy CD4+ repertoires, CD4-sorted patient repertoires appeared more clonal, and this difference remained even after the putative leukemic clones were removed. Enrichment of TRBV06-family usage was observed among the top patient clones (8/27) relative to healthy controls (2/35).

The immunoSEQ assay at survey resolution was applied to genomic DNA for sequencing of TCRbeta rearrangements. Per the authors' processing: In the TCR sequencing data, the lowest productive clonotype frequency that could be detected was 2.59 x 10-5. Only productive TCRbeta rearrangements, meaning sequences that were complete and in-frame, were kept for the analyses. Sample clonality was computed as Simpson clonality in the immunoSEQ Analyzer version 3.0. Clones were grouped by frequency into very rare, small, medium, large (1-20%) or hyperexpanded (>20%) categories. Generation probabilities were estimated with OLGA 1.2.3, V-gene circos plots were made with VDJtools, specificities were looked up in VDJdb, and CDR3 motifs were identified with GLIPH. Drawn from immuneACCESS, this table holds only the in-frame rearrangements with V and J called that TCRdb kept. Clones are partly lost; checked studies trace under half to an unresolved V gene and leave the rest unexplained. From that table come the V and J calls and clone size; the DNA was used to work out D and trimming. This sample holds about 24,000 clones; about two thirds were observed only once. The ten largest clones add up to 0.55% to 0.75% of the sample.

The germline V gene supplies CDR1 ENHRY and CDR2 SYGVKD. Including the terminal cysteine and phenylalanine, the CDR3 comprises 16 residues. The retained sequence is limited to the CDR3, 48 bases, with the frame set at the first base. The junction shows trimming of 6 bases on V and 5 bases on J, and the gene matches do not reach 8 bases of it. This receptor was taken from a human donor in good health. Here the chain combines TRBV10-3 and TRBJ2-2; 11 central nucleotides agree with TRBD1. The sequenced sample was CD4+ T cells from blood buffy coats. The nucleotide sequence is TGTGCCATCAGCAGCAGGGACAGGGGGTCGACCGGGGAGCTGTTTTTT. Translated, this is CAISSRDRGSTGELFF.